This T cell receptor (beta chain) originates from a study of early T cells in non-severe SARS-CoV-2 infection. Attachment of unique molecular identifiers was made to individual cDNA molecules. TCRdb re-called the 5' RACE reads through MiXCR, storing one row per CDR3 protein. The repertoire holds approximately 76,000 distinct CDR3 sequences, with over 10% as singletons. This clonotype appeared a few times. The V and J ends lost 5 bases and 5 bases, in that order; junction bases with no gene match: 10. CDR3 length equals 15 residues. From germline, CDR1 is SGHTA and CDR2 FQGNSA. The chain couples TRBV7-2 to TRBJ2-7; TRBD2 matches 9 bases. This clonotype originated in an adult who was a healthcare worker with PCR-confirmed SARS-CoV-2 infection or an uninfected control (not recorded which). The specimen was whole blood. CDR3 region: CASSLGLALGNEQYF. The CDR3 coding sequence is TGTGCCAGCAGCCTGGGACTAGCCTTGGGGAACGAGCAGTACTTC.